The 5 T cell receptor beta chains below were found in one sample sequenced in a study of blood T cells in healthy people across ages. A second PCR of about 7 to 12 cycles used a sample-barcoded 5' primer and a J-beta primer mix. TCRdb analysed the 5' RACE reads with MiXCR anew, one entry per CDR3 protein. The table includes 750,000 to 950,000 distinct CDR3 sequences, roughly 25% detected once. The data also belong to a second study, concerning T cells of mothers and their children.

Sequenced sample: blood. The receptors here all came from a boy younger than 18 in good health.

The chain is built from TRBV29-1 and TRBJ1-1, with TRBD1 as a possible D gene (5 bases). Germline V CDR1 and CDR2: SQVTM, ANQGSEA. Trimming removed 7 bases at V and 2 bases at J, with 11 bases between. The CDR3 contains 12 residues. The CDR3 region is CSGAGLNTEAFF. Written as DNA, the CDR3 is TGCAGCGGCGCAGGGCTCAACACTGAAGCTTTCTTT. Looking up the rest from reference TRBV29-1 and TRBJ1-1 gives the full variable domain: SAVISQKPSRDICQRGTSLTIQCQVDSQVTMMFWYRQQPGQSLTLIATANQGSEATYESGFVIDKFPISRPNLTFSTLTVSNMSPEDSSIYLCSGAGLNTEAFFGQGTRLTVV.

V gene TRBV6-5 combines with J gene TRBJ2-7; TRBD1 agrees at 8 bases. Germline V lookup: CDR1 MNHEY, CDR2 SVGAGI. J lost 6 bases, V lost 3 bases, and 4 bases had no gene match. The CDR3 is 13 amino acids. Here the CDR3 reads CASSYQGAGEQYF. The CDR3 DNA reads TGTGCCAGCAGTTATCAGGGGGCGGGCGAGCAGTACTTC.

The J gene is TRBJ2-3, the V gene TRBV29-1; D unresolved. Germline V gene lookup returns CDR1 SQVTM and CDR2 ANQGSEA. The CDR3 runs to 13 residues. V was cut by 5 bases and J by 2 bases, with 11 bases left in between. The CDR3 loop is CSVCLQITDTQYF. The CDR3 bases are TGCAGCGTTTGCCTTCAGATCACAGATACGCAGTATTTT.

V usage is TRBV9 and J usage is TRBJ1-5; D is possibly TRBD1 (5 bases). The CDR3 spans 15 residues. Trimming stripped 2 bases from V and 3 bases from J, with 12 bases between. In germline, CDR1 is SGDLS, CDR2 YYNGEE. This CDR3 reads CASSVGGELNQPQHF. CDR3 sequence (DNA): TGTGCCAGCAGCGTTGGAGGGGAACTCAATCAGCCCCAGCATTTT.

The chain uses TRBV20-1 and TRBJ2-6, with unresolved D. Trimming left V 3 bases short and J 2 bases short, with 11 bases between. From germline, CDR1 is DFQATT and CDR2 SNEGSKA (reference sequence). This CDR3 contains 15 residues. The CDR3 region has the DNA TGCAGTGCTAGTCGCCACGGTCCTGGGGCCAACGTCCTGACTTTC. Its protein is CSASRHGPGANVLTF.